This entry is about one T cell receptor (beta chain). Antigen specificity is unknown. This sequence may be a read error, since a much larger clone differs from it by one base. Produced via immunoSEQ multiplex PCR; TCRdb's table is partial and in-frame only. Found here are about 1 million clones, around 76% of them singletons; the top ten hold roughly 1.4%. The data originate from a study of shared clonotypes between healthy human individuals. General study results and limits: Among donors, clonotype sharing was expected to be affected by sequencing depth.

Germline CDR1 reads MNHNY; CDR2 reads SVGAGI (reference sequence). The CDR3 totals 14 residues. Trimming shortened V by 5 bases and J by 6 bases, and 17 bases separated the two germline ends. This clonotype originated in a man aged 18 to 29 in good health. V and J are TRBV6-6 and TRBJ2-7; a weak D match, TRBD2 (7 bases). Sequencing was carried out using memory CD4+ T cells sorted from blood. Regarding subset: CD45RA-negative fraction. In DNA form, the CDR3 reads TGTGCCAGCAGTCCGCGGGGGCCAACCCCCGAGCAGTACTTC. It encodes CASSPRGPTPEQYF.